These 24 T cell receptor beta chains originate from one sample sequenced in a study of identical twins. TCRdb itself ran the 5' RACE reads through MiXCR, one entry per CDR3 protein. Among approximately 260,000 distinct CDR3 sequences, roughly 8% were seen once, and the ten largest hold roughly 3%. This sample also appeared in a second study, on yellow fever vaccine responses in identical twins.

Sequencing was done on a sample of CD8+ T cells sorted from blood. These receptors originate from a woman aged 18-29 years in good health.

The V call is TRBV3-1, the J call TRBJ2-1, with D hard to call. The CDR3 extends over 13 amino acids. Trimming removed 1 base from V and 4 bases from J, with 5 bases in between. Germline V gene sequence: CDR1 LGHDT, CDR2 YNNKEL (reference sequence). The CDR3: CASSQASYNEQFF. The CDR3 bases are TGTGCCAGCAGCCAAGCCAGTTACAATGAGCAGTTCTTC.

Ten or more counts support this clonotype. This chain links TRBV7-2 with TRBJ2-7; either TRBD1 or TRBD2 may fit D (5 bases each). Trimming cost V 5 bases and J 1 base, with 12 bases left between them. CDR3 size: 14 residues. CDR1 and CDR2 from the germline V gene are SGHTA and FQGNSA. The CDR3 reads CASSPVGDSYEQYF. CDR3 sequence (DNA): TGTGCCAGCAGCCCTGTGGGGGATTCCTACGAGCAGTACTTC.

This clonotype was seen only a few times. The chain employs TRBV15 and TRBJ2-1; the match to TRBD2 covers 10 bases. Per the germline V gene, CDR1 is LNHNV and CDR2 is YYDKDF (reference sequence). This CDR3 is 14 amino acids long. Unmatched junction bases numbered 10, after V lost 9 bases and J lost 8 bases. CDR3 amino acids: CATAVSSGSDEQFF. The CDR3 DNA reads as TGTGCCACGGCGGTTTCTAGCGGGAGTGATGAGCAGTTCTTC.

This clonotype was seen more than once but under ten times. The rearrangement uses TRBV6-4 and TRBJ2-2; tentatively, D is TRBD1 or TRBD2 (7 bases each). Germline lookup yields CDR1 MRHNA and CDR2 SNTAGT. The CDR3 is 14 amino acids. Trimming stripped 2 bases from V and 6 bases from J, with 10 bases between. The CDR3 sequence: CASSDAGGAGELFF. CDR3 in DNA: TGTGCCAGCAGTGACGCAGGGGGGGCCGGGGAGCTGTTTTTT.

J is TRBJ1-5 and V is TRBV6-6; D ambiguous. CDR1 is MNHNY, CDR2 SVGAGI, per germline (reference sequence). Trimming removed 6 bases from V and 1 base from J, with 7 bases in between. This CDR3 has 13 residues. CDR3 amino acids: CASRGWSNQPQHF. As DNA, the CDR3 is TGTGCCAGCAGAGGGTGGAGCAATCAGCCCCAGCATTTT.

This clonotype was detected only a few times. The chain employs TRBV6-1 and TRBJ2-5, with TRBD1 identical over 7 bases. The CDR3 is 14 residues long. Germline-derived CDR1 and CDR2 are MNHNS and SASEGT. The V and J ends lost 5 bases and 4 bases, in that order; junction bases with no gene match: 7. CDR3 loop: CASSTQTGRETQYF. CDR3 nucleotide sequence: TGTGCCAGCAGTACCCAGACAGGGCGAGAGACCCAGTACTTC.

V usage is TRBV7-8 and J usage is TRBJ2-1; D is uncertain. The CDR3 length is 14 residues. V was cut by 2 bases and J by 9 bases, with 14 bases left in between. Germline V lookup: CDR1 SGHVS, CDR2 FQNEAQ. The CDR3, as DNA: TGTGCCAGCAGCTTAAATCCCTTGGGGATTGAGCAGTTCTTC. Its translation: CASSLNPLGIEQFF.

This clonotype was detected a few times. The V gene is TRBV5-1, the J gene TRBJ1-4, with 9 bases lining up with TRBD1. Germline loops: CDR1 SGHRS, CDR2 YFSETQ. V shed 4 bases and J 5 bases; nucleotides not matched to a gene: 6. The CDR3 spans 15 residues. The CDR3 coding sequence is TGCGCCAGCAGCCCCACAGGGGGCAAAAATGAAAAACTGTTTTTT. This encodes CASSPTGGKNEKLFF.

The chain has TRBV20-1 and TRBJ2-1, with 9 positions matching TRBD2. In germline, CDR1 is DFQATT, CDR2 SNEGSKA (reference sequence). V lost 1 base, J lost 4 bases, and 2 bases stayed unmatched. The CDR3 extends over 14 amino acids. This chain's CDR3 is CSARGRGGYNEQFF. The CDR3, as DNA: TGCAGTGCTAGAGGGCGGGGGGGATACAATGAGCAGTTCTTC.

Many counts were recorded for this clonotype. J is TRBJ1-2 and V is TRBV12-3 or TRBV12-4; 7 bases are shared with TRBD1. V lost 1 base, J lost 8 bases, and 13 bases stayed unmatched. This CDR3 has 16 amino acids. CDR3 nucleotide sequence: TGTGCCAGCAGTTTAGATGGGTTGAGGGGGCGTGAAGGCTACACCTTC. Encoded protein: CASSLDGLRGREGYTF.

The genes are TRBV5-1 and TRBJ2-1; 11 bases match TRBD2. The J segment lost 5 bases and the V segment lost 3 bases, leaving 7 bases of the junction unmatched. This CDR3 is built from 16 residues. The germline V gene encodes CDR1 SGHRS and CDR2 YFSETQ. The DNA of the CDR3 is TGCGCCAGCAGCTCCCCCCGGACTAGCGGGCACAATGAGCAGTTCTTC. Protein product: CASSSPRTSGHNEQFF.

This clonotype was recorded many times. V and J are TRBV20-1 and TRBJ2-3; the match to TRBD2 covers 9 bases. V dropped 3 bases and J dropped 2; count of bases not matched to a gene: 6. Germline V lookup: CDR1 DFQATT, CDR2 SNEGSKA (reference sequence). The CDR3 loop spans 15 amino acids. The CDR3 DNA sequence: TGCAGTGCTAGTGGAGCGGGAGGCGCCACAGATACGCAGTATTTT. This translates into CSASGAGGATDTQYF.

This clonotype was counted only a few times. This chain connects TRBV11-3 to TRBJ2-5, with 7 bases fitting TRBD2. The CDR3 runs to 17 residues. V lost 3 bases to trimming and J lost 2 bases; unmatched junction nucleotides: 12. Germline V gene sequence: CDR1 SGHNT, CDR2 YENEEA. This chain's CDR3 is CASSLPVAGGLQETQYF. In DNA, the CDR3 is TGTGCCAGCAGCTTGCCCGTGGCCGGGGGGTTGCAAGAGACCCAGTACTTC.

This clonotype has just a few counts. The rearrangement links TRBV5-6 to TRBJ2-2, with 8 bases aligning to TRBD1. CDR1 is SGHDT, CDR2 YYEEEE, per germline. The V and J ends lost 3 bases and 5 bases, in that order; junction bases with no gene match: 3. The CDR3 has 14 residues. CDR3 protein: CASSWGTGTGELFF. CDR3 bases: TGTGCCAGCAGCTGGGGGACAGGTACCGGGGAGCTGTTTTTT. The variable domain in full, completed from reference TRBV5-6 and TRBJ2-2, reads DAGVTQSPTHLIKTRGQQVTLRCSPKSGHDTVSWYQQALGQGPQFIFQYYEEEERQRGNFPDRFSGHQFPNYSSELNVNALLLGDSALYLCASSWGTGTGELFFGEGSRLTVL.

This clonotype was seen a handful of times. The chain carries TRBV29-1 and TRBJ2-1; 7 positions match TRBD2. The CDR3 contains 14 residues. J lost 5 bases, V lost 3 bases, and 7 bases had no gene match. Germline CDR1 reads SQVTM; CDR2 reads ANQGSEA. As DNA, the CDR3 is TGCAGCGTTGAGGGGGGGTCCACAAACAATGAGCAGTTCTTC. Protein product: CSVEGGSTNNEQFF.

The chain employs TRBV7-9 and TRBJ2-5; D perhaps matches TRBD2 (5 bases). Trimming pared 1 base from V and 5 bases from J, leaving 14 bases between. The CDR3 is made up of 15 amino acids. The germline CDR1 and CDR2 sequences are SEHNR and FQNEAQ (reference sequence). CDR3 coding DNA: TGTGCCAGCAGCTTAGTAAGCGGTCAAACGGAGACCCAGTACTTC. The encoded protein is CASSLVSGQTETQYF. Variable domain in full (rest from reference TRBV7-9 and TRBJ2-5): DTGVSQNPRHKITKRGQNVTFRCDPISEHNRLYWYRQTLGQGPEFLTYFQNEAQLEKSRLLSDRFSAERPKGSFSTLEIQRTEQGDSAMYLCASSLVSGQTETQYFGPGTRLLVL.

This clonotype was seen repeatedly, ten times or more. The J gene is TRBJ2-5, the V gene TRBV5-5; D unresolved. V was cut by 0 bases and J by 5 bases, with 14 bases left in between. This CDR3 is built from 15 residues. The V gene's germline CDR1 is SGHKS and CDR2 YYEKEE (reference sequence). CDR3: CASSLARTLGETQYF. The CDR3, as DNA: TGTGCCAGCAGCTTGGCTAGGACCCTAGGGGAGACCCAGTACTTC.

There are many counts of this clonotype. V is TRBV28 and J is TRBJ2-1; TRBD2 is a possible D gene (7 bases). V lost 7 bases, J lost 9 bases, and 25 bases lay in between. Per germline, CDR1 MDHEN and CDR2 SYDVKM. There are 16 residues in the CDR3. The CDR3 nucleotides are TGTGCCAGCACCCTTATGGGGGGGGGGCGGTACGGTGAGCAGTTCTTC. Translating it yields CASTLMGGGRYGEQFF.

This clonotype was observed a few times. The rearrangement joins TRBV7-8 to TRBJ2-1, with 9 bases that match TRBD2. The CDR3 sequence is 18 residues long. Germline assignment: CDR1 SGHVS and CDR2 FQNEAQ. The V and J ends lost 0 bases and 2 bases, in that order; junction bases with no gene match: 8. CDR3 sequence: CASSLAMTSGYAYNEQFF. In DNA form, the CDR3 reads TGTGCCAGCAGCTTAGCGATGACTAGCGGTTATGCCTACAATGAGCAGTTCTTC.

The chain recombines TRBV10-3 with TRBJ1-1; 7 bases map to TRBD1. The germline V gene has CDR1 ENHRY and CDR2 SYGVKD. V was clipped by 6 bases and J by 3 bases; unmatched bases: 7. CDR3 length: 14 residues. The CDR3: CAISEKDRDTEAFF. The DNA for the CDR3 is TGTGCCATCAGCGAGAAAGACAGGGACACTGAAGCTTTCTTT.

The sample holds a few counts of this clonotype. The junction departs from the called germline gene at one end, perhaps through a read error. The rearrangement joins TRBV6-4 to TRBJ2-1, with 9 positions matching TRBD2. Germline V lookup: CDR1 MRHNA, CDR2 SNTAGT. The CDR3 extends over 19 amino acids. The CDR3 DNA follows: TGTACCAGCAGCCGAGTCGGTGGGCGGGGGGGCAGCTCCTACAATGAGCAGTTCTTC. Translating gives CTSSRVGGRGGSSYNEQFF.

The chain joins TRBV24-1 to TRBJ2-1; no clear D gene. V was shortened by 4 bases and J by 0 bases, with 12 bases between the two germline ends. Germline CDR1 is KGHDR and CDR2 is SFDVKD. This CDR3 is 16 amino acids long. CDR3 amino acids: CATSDPPSDSYNEQFF. The DNA for the CDR3 is TGTGCCACCAGTGACCCCCCCAGCGACTCCTACAATGAGCAGTTCTTC.

This clonotype turned up a few times. The chain combines TRBV4-3 with TRBJ2-5; possibly TRBD1 for D (5 bases). The CDR3 spans 15 residues. Germline CDR1 and CDR2: LGHNA and YSLEER. V was clipped by 2 bases and J by 5 bases, with 15 bases between them. CDR3 region: CASSQLQGHGETQYF. CDR3 nucleotides: TGCGCCAGCAGCCAATTACAAGGACACGGGGAGACCCAGTACTTC.

This clonotype appeared many times. The rearrangement links TRBV12-3 or TRBV12-4 to TRBJ2-3, with 11 bases matching TRBD2. Losses at the gene ends were 6 bases for V and 4 bases for J; bases not matched to a gene: 9. CDR3 length: 16 residues. The CDR3 spells CASRGTSGRVPDTQYF. CDR3 bases: TGTGCCAGCAGAGGAACTAGCGGGAGAGTCCCAGATACGCAGTATTTT.